This T cell receptor beta chain was captured by sequencing in a study of Graves' ophthalmopathy and Graves' hyperthyroidism. TCR beta CDR3 regions were amplified from RNA transcripts. First-round RT-PCR with HTBI primers preceded a second-round multiplex PCR. TCRdb re-called the multiplex PCR reads with MiXCR, one entry per CDR3 protein. This table holds more than 1,000,000 distinct CDR3 sequences, about 35% found once. The CDR3 length is 15 residues. V was clipped by 1 base and J by 6 bases, with 14 bases between them. Germline CDR1 reads SGHKS; CDR2 reads YYEKEE (reference sequence). The J gene is TRBJ1-5, the V gene TRBV5-5; no clear D. Source material: peripheral blood or thyroid tissue (not recorded which). The sequence was collected from an adult man with Graves' hyperthyroidism. Written as DNA, the CDR3 is TGTGCCAGCAGCTTGCTTCACGGTTCTGTTCAGCCCCAGCATTTT. Protein: CASSLLHGSVQPQHF.